Described below is a single T cell receptor (beta chain) sequence and its context. V lost 2 bases and J lost 0, with 10 bases in between. Germline assignment: CDR1 MNHEY and CDR2 SVGEGT. The CDR3 length is 15 residues. This sample stems from a study of T-cell reconstitution after alpha-beta-depleted transplantation in children. Unique molecular identifiers were used in preparing the TCRbeta library. TCRdb fed the PCR reads into MiXCR, producing one record per CDR3 protein. In the table there are about 340,000 distinct CDR3 sequences, 13% of which are singletons. The TCR comes from a human donor who donated a stem cell graft to a child with Fanconi anemia. The chain recombines TRBV6-2 or TRBV6-3 with TRBJ1-1; unclear D gene. The input for sequencing was PBMCs, taken from the stem cell graft. CDR3 nucleotides: TGTGCCAGCAGTTACATAGATTGGGTGAACACTGAAGCTTTCTTT. Translating it yields CASSYIDWVNTEAFF.